A selection of T cell receptor beta chains follows, all from one sample in a study of cytomegalovirus exposure and HLA in healthy donors. Profiled with immunoSEQ multiplex PCR; TCRdb holds only in-frame clones, not every one. The profile shows 150,000 or so clones, about two thirds of them singletons. Specimen: PBMCs. The receptors originated from a young woman in good health and CMV-seronegative. Each CDR3 is given with its conserved first and last residue. The order of the fields is V gene, clone size, D gene, J gene, CDR3 length, CDR3 DNA, CDR3 protein. The D gene is left open where the match is weak. The size field is filled for only some rows; it gives once, few, many or a size class.

TRBV10-3	-	TRBD1	TRBJ1-2	15	TGTGCCATCAGTGGGGGACAGGGTAGGCCCTATGGCTACACCTTC	CAISGGQGRPYGYTF
TRBV7-6	few	-	TRBJ2-1	13	TGTGCCAGCAGCTTTCAAGAGGGGAGGGAGCAGTTCTTC	CASSFQEGREQFF
TRBV6-6	-	-	TRBJ1-3	15	TGTGCCAGCAGTGAGATTCGGGTCTCTGGAAACACCATATATTTT	CASSEIRVSGNTIYF
TRBV5-6	-	TRBD2	TRBJ2-7	15	TGTGCCAGCAGCTTGGGGGCGGGGGTGGGCTACGAGCAGTACTTC	CASSLGAGVGYEQYF
TRBV7-9	-	TRBD2	TRBJ2-5	16	TGTGCCAGCAGCTTAGACCCGGGGGGACTACAAGAGACCCAGTACTTC	CASSLDPGGLQETQYF
TRBV12-5	-	-	TRBJ1-4	17	TGTGCTAGTGGTCCCGCGGGGGGGATGGTAACTAATGAAAAACTGTTTTTT	CASGPAGGMVTNEKLFF
TRBV28	-	TRBD1	TRBJ1-1	15	TGTGCCAGCAGCCAAGGGGGCTACAGCGGCACTGAAGCTTTCTTT	CASSQGGYSGTEAFF
TRBV11-3	-	TRBD1	TRBJ1-2	18	TGTGCCAGCAGCTATATAACCCGGGCAGGGGGTAGTAGCTATGGCTACACCTTC	CASSYITRAGGSSYGYTF
TRBV7-8	few	-	TRBJ1-2	15	TGTGCCAGCAGTTTGGGGGGAACCGATAACTATGGCTACACCTTC	CASSLGGTDNYGYTF
TRBV7-9	-	-	TRBJ1-5	12	TGTGCCAGCAGCTTTCAGGGTCAGCCCCAGCATTTT	CASSFQGQPQHF
TRBV28	-	TRBD1	TRBJ1-6	13	TGTGCCAGCAGTACGGACAGGGTTTCACCCCTCCACTTT	CASSTDRVSPLHF
TRBV28	-	-	TRBJ1-4	14	TGTGCCAGCACCCCCGGGACATTCTCTGAAAAACTGTTTTTT	CASTPGTFSEKLFF
TRBV4-3	-	TRBD2	TRBJ2-5	13	TGCGCCAGCAGCCAGGGAGGGGCCGGGACCCAGTACTTC	CASSQGGAGTQYF
TRBV15	-	-	TRBJ1-1	17	TGTGCCACCAGTCCCTCCGCAGGGCTTCGTCCGAACACTGAAGCTTTCTTT	CATSPSAGLRPNTEAFF
TRBV5-1	-	-	TRBJ2-2	16	TGCGCCAGCAGCTTGGCCCGCGGGCTTAACACCGGGGAGCTGTTTTTT	CASSLARGLNTGELFF
TRBV6-5	once	TRBD1	TRBJ1-2	14	TGTGCCAGCAGTTACCCGGGACAGTCTGAGGGCTACACCTTC	CASSYPGQSEGYTF
TRBV11-3	few	TRBD2	TRBJ2-1	18	TGTGCCAGCAGCTTAGCCATTTTCTTCGGGAGGGCCGGGGATGAGCAGTTCTTC	CASSLAIFFGRAGDEQFF
TRBV7-2	-	TRBD2	TRBJ2-1	15	TGTGCCAGCAGCCCAAGCGGGGAAACCTACAATGAGCAGTTCTTC	CASSPSGETYNEQFF
TRBV7-2	-	TRBD1	TRBJ1-5	15	TGTGCCAGCAGCCTACATACGGACAGGGGTCAGCCCCAGCATTTT	CASSLHTDRGQPQHF
TRBV11-3	few	-	TRBJ1-1	14	TGTGCCAGCAGCTTTATGGGGGCGAACACTGAAGCTTTCTTT	CASSFMGANTEAFF
TRBV5-6	-	TRBD1	TRBJ1-2	15	TGTGCCAGCAGCTTGGGGACAGGGGATGGGTATGGCTACACCTTC	CASSLGTGDGYGYTF
TRBV6-1	-	-	TRBJ1-5	15	TGTGCCAGCAGGCCCACGGGGAATAGCAATCAGCCCCAGCATTTT	CASRPTGNSNQPQHF
TRBV11-2	-	-	TRBJ1-1	12	TGTGCCAGCAGGGTGGGGGCCACTGAAGCTTTCTTT	CASRVGATEAFF
TRBV29-1	-	TRBD1	TRBJ1-1	16	TGCAGCGTTGGCGGGGCAGGGGGCCGCATCTCCACTGAAGCTTTCTTT	CSVGGAGGRISTEAFF
TRBV5-5	-	-	TRBJ2-5	14	TGTGCCAGCAGCCGGGACTGGCTTAAAGAGACCCAGTACTTC	CASSRDWLKETQYF
TRBV7-2	few	TRBD2	TRBJ2-1	14	TGTGCCAGCAGATTTAGTCCCGGGGGGGGTGAGCAGTTCTTC	CASRFSPGGGEQFF
TRBV7-2	-	TRBD1	TRBJ2-2	14	TGTGCCAGCAGCTCCAGACAGGGCGCCGGGGAGCTGTTTTTT	CASSSRQGAGELFF
TRBV6-1	-	TRBD1	TRBJ2-1	15	TGTGCCAGCAGTGAAGGCCTCACAGGGGACAATGAGCAGTTCTTC	CASSEGLTGDNEQFF
TRBV2	-	-	TRBJ2-4	19	TGTGCCAGCAGTGAAGCTGAGACCATAAGGAGCGGACCCAAAAACATTCAGTACTTC	CASSEAETIRSGPKNIQYF
TRBV9	-	TRBD2	TRBJ2-3	16	TGTGCCAGCAGCGTAAGAAGTAGCGGGATGACAGATACGCAGTATTTT	CASSVRSSGMTDTQYF
TRBV4-1	-	TRBD1	TRBJ1-1	15	TGCGCCAGCAGCCAAGCGGGACAGGGCCCCACTGAAGCTTTCTTT	CASSQAGQGPTEAFF
TRBV5-1	-	TRBD2	TRBJ2-3	17	TGCGCCAGCAGTTTCACGGGACTAGCGGGAGGCGTGGATACGCAGTATTTT	CASSFTGLAGGVDTQYF
TRBV14	-	-	TRBJ1-3	16	TGTGCCAGCAGCCAAAAACACGGGAGCTCTGGAAACACCATATATTTT	CASSQKHGSSGNTIYF
TRBV6-5	-	-	TRBJ2-3	14	TGTGCCAGTCGACAGGAAAGACACACAGATACGCAGTATTTT	CASRQERHTDTQYF
TRBV6-6	-	-	TRBJ2-3	16	TGTGCCAGCAGTACCCCCTCGGGATATAGTACAGATACGCAGTATTTT	CASSTPSGYSTDTQYF
TRBV7-2	-	-	TRBJ1-1	17	TGTGCCAGCAGCTTAGGTGGGCAGCAAAGGGGGTACACTGAAGCTCTCTTT	CASSLGGQQRGYTEALF
TRBV28	once	-	TRBJ1-2	16	TGTGCCAGCAGTTTATCCGGCGGACACAGTAACTATGGCTACACCTTC	CASSLSGGHSNYGYTF
TRBV18	-	TRBD1	TRBJ1-5	15	TGTGCCAGCTCACCAGGGACAGGGGGTGGTCAGCCCCAGCATTTT	CASSPGTGGGQPQHF
TRBV29-1	few	TRBD2	TRBJ2-7	16	TGCAGCGTTATATACTGGGGAGGGGAATACTCCTACGAGCAGTACTTC	CSVIYWGGEYSYEQYF
TRBV4-3	many	TRBD1	TRBJ1-2	17	TGCGCCAGCAGCCAAGATACTTGGGACAGGGGGCGGTATGGCTACACCTTC	CASSQDTWDRGRYGYTF
TRBV19	few	TRBD1	TRBJ1-4	16	TGTGCCAGTAGTCAGGTTGTAGGAACAGGGGGTGAAAAACTGTTTTTT	CASSQVVGTGGEKLFF
TRBV4-3	-	-	TRBJ2-5	15	TGCGCCAGCAGCCAAGAGAGGGGGTCTGTGGTGACCCAGTACTTC	CASSQERGSVVTQYF
TRBV2	few	TRBD1	TRBJ1-5	14	TGTGCCAGCAAGCTAGGACAGGGCAGTCAGCCCCAGCATTTT	CASKLGQGSQPQHF
TRBV6-1	-	-	TRBJ1-3	14	TGTGCCAGTAGGGAGGACTCGGAAGGAAACACCATATATTTT	CASREDSEGNTIYF
TRBV28	-	-	TRBJ1-1	15	TGTGCCAGCAGTTCAAGGAGGAAAATGAACACTGAAGCTTTCTTT	CASSSRRKMNTEAFF
TRBV29-1	-	-	TRBJ2-5	14	TGCAGCGTCGGGAGACAGCAGTACCAAGAGACCCAGTACTTC	CSVGRQQYQETQYF
TRBV23-1	-	-	TRBJ1-2	18	TGCGCCAGCAGTCAATCGGAACAGGGCCTGCCACCCGGCTATGGCTACACCTTC	CASSQSEQGLPPGYGYTF